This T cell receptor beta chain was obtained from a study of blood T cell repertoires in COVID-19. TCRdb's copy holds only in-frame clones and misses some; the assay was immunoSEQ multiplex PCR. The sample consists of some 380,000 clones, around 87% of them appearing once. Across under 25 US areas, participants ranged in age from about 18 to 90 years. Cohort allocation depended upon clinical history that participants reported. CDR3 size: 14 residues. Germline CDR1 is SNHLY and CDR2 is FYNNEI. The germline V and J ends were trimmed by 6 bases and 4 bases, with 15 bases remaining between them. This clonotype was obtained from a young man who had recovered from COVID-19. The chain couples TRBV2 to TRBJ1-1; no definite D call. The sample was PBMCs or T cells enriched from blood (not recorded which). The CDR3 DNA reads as TGTGCCAGCAGAGAGCGCGGAGGGTCCACTGAAGCTTTCTTT. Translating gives CASRERGGSTEAFF.